This TCR beta chain came from a study of read filtering for tumor transcriptome and immune sequencing. Study in general: Among patients, approximately 17 were male and 14 female, aged about 40 to 90 (mean approximately 64).

This CDR3 is 14 amino acids long. The V gene's germline CDR1 is SGHTA and CDR2 FQGNSA. Regarding this clonotype: Its antigen is unidentified. Mismatch with germline at one junction end may stem from a read error.

At the time of active disease, bone marrow was collected from every patient. Molecular barcoded adaptors covering alpha/delta and beta/gamma chains were used on roughly 400 ng RNA. TCRdb called the reads again in MiXCR, with one record for every CDR3 protein. The top ten clones hold 25% to 35% of a sample with tens of thousands of distinct CDR3 sequences, around 13% of them seen once. Study outcomes and limitations: Correlation between methods rose after single-read clonotypes were removed. RNA-seq captured clonotypes less deeply and reliably than IR-seq.

The source material was a population of CD138-negative cells sorted from bone marrow. This sequence joins TRBV7-2 and TRBJ1-1; a possible D gene is TRBD1 (6 bases). The sequence was obtained from a donor aged 40 or older with multiple myeloma. As DNA, the CDR3 is TGTGCCAGCAGCCCAGACAGGATCCCCACTCAAGCTTTCTTT. Its protein product is CASSPDRIPTQAFF.